Many counts were recorded for the clone carrying this TCR beta chain. Antigen specificity is unknown. The record originates from a study of T-cell memory formation after mild COVID-19. TCR alpha and TCR beta cDNA libraries carrying sample barcodes and UMIs were produced by 5'RACE using constant-segment primers. TCRdb re-derived calls from the 5' RACE reads in MiXCR, one entry per CDR3 protein. The sample comprises 300,000 to 400,000 distinct CDR3 sequences, around a sixth of which are singletons, and more than 20% rests with the top ten. Points from the study as a whole: Of the contracting clones, CD4+ ones lay mainly in CM and EM, and CD8+ ones in EMRA.

This CDR3 comprises 13 residues. Germline assignment: CDR1 SGHTA and CDR2 FQGNSA. The V segment lost 5 bases and the J segment 12 bases; nucleotides outside the gene matches: 10. The source material was PBMCs or a T cell subset sorted from them (not recorded which). The chain joins TRBV7-2 to TRBJ2-4, with 7 bases fitting TRBD1. The source is a man aged 18 to 29 who had mild COVID-19 (a few samples of this study predate the infection). Cell type and time point are not known. CDR3 bases: TGTGCCAGCAGCCACGACGACAGGGCGGCTCAGTACTTC. Amino acids: CASSHDDRAAQYF.